One sample yielded the 20 T cell receptor beta chains listed below, sequenced in a study of blood T cells in healthy people across ages. A sample-barcoded 5' primer and a J-beta primer mix were used in a second PCR of roughly 7 to 11 cycles. MiXCR, run by TCRdb on the 5' RACE reads, gives a single entry per CDR3 protein. This table holds around 790,000 distinct CDR3 sequences, roughly 44% found once. The sample was blood. These TCRs come from a man aged 55 to 70 in good health.

The chain is built from TRBV5-1 and TRBJ2-3; the match to TRBD2 covers 8 bases. CDR3 size: 18 residues. With V trimmed by 2 bases and J by 4 bases, 15 bases remained unmatched. Per the germline V gene, CDR1 is SGHRS and CDR2 is YFSETQ. This CDR3 reads CASSLGLARTSSADTQYF. The CDR3 nucleotides are TGCGCCAGCAGCTTAGGACTAGCTCGGACGTCTAGCGCAGATACGCAGTATTTT.

This clonotype was seen a few times. V usage is TRBV9 and J usage is TRBJ2-3; 12 bases match TRBD2. V dropped 4 bases and J dropped 2; count of bases not matched to a gene: 11. Germline V lookup: CDR1 SGDLS, CDR2 YYNGEE. The CDR3 runs 18 residues. The CDR3 is CASSQLAGGLYDTDTQYF. The CDR3 DNA sequence: TGTGCCAGCAGCCAACTAGCGGGGGGCCTATATGACACAGATACGCAGTATTTT.

Concerning this clonotype: A much larger clone is a single base away; this may be a read error. This sequence joins TRBV11-2 and TRBJ2-7; D is ambiguous. Per the germline V gene, CDR1 is SGHAT and CDR2 is FQNNGV. This CDR3 has 12 residues. With 5 bases removed from V and 3 bases from J, the gap between germline ends came to 8 bases. The chain's CDR3 is CASSGVDYEQYF. The DNA of the CDR3 is TGTGCCAGCAGCGGAGTGGACTACGAGCAGTACTTC.

The chain employs TRBV12-3 or TRBV12-4 and TRBJ2-3; no definite D call. The CDR3 consists of 14 residues. V was clipped by 3 bases and J by 1 base, with 8 bases between them. The CDR3: CASSFHRGTDTQYF. The DNA of the CDR3 is TGTGCCAGCAGTTTCCACAGAGGCACAGATACGCAGTATTTT.

The rearrangement links TRBV20-1 to TRBJ1-2; 7 nucleotides agree with TRBD1. The CDR3 contains 14 residues. Germline V gene data show CDR1 as DFQATT and CDR2 as SNEGSKA (reference sequence). With V trimmed by 4 bases and J by 5 bases, 10 bases remained unmatched. The CDR3 DNA reads as TGCAGTGCTACCGAGCGGACAGGCTTGTATGGCTACACCTTC. As protein: CSATERTGLYGYTF.

A few counts support this clonotype. This chain joins TRBV6-2 or TRBV6-3 and TRBJ2-7; possibly TRBD1 for D (6 bases). The CDR3 consists of 13 residues. Trimming stripped 4 bases from V and 2 bases from J, with 9 bases between. From germline, CDR1 is MNHEY and CDR2 SVGEGT. CDR3 bases: TGTGCCAGCAGTTCAGGGGACGCCTACGAGCAGTACTTC. Translation gives CASSSGDAYEQYF.

The sample holds a few counts of this clonotype. The genes are TRBV20-1 and TRBJ1-6, with D unresolved. Germline loops: CDR1 DFQATT, CDR2 SNEGSKA (reference sequence). V lost 6 bases and J 0 bases, leaving 18 bases between the germline ends. The CDR3 totals 17 residues. The CDR3 protein is CSAAGQGIDSYNSPLHF. The CDR3 DNA follows: TGCAGTGCCGCCGGTCAAGGGATCGACTCCTATAATTCACCCCTCCACTTT.

The V gene is TRBV7-9, the J gene TRBJ1-2; D might be TRBD1 (5 bases). From germline, CDR1 is SEHNR and CDR2 FQNEAQ (reference sequence). Deletions cut 3 bases from V and 4 bases from J, with 9 bases between. CDR3 length: 13 residues. In nucleotides, the CDR3 is TGTGCCAGCAGCTTGACAGATACCTATGGCTACACCTTC. As protein: CASSLTDTYGYTF.

Note on this clonotype: A much larger clone differs from this one at a single base, so this may be a read error. The chain couples TRBV10-3 to TRBJ2-5; D gene uncertain. Germline V gene sequence: CDR1 ENHRY, CDR2 SYGVKD. This CDR3 is built from 13 residues. The CDR3 DNA is TGTGCCAGCAGTGTAAGGGCTGCGGAGACCCAGTACTTC. Amino acid sequence: CASSVRAAETQYF.

This clonotype came up a few times. The J gene is TRBJ1-5, the V gene TRBV12-3 or TRBV12-4, with D perhaps matching TRBD1 (6 bases). The CDR3 is made up of 15 amino acids. The V end was cut by 0 bases, the J end by 7 bases, with 13 bases between. Here the CDR3 DNA reads TGTGCCAGCAGTTTAGCGCAGGGGATGGGGCAGCCCCAGCATTTT. Its protein product is CASSLAQGMGQPQHF.

This clonotype was found a few times. This chain's CDR3 is CASSQVPGHHNSPLHF. CDR3 nucleotide sequence: TGCGCCAGCAGCCAAGTTCCGGGACACCATAATTCACCCCTCCACTTT. V is TRBV4-1 and J is TRBJ1-6; possibly TRBD1 for D (6 bases). Between the trimmed V and J ends, which lost 1 base and 5 bases, there was a span of 12 bases. The length of the CDR3 is 16 residues. Germline CDR1 MGHRA, CDR2 YSYEKL.

The V and J genes are TRBV12-3 or TRBV12-4 and TRBJ2-7, with D perhaps assigned TRBD1 or TRBD2 (6 bases each). The CDR3 is 14 amino acids. Trimming removed 8 bases from V and 2 bases from J, with 16 bases in between. CDR3 region: CASSGGTPTYEQYF. CDR3 sequence (DNA): TGTGCCAGCTCAGGCGGGACACCGACCTACGAGCAGTACTTC.

V and J are TRBV20-1 and TRBJ1-2; 7 bases are a match to TRBD1. The CDR3 is 16 amino acids. V lost 0 bases to trimming and J lost 4 bases; unmatched junction nucleotides: 11. In germline, CDR1 is DFQATT, CDR2 SNEGSKA (reference sequence). In DNA form, the CDR3 reads TGCAGTGCTAGAGACCCGAACAGGGGACCGTCCTATGGCTACACCTTC. It yields the protein CSARDPNRGPSYGYTF.

Worth noting for this clonotype: Its ends do not fully match the called genes, so a read error is possible. J is TRBJ1-6 and V is TRBV28; no definite D call. This CDR3 has 12 amino acids. Looked up from germline, CDR1 is MDHEN and CDR2 is SYDVKM. CDR3 sequence reads: CTSSLGQPPLHF. Written as DNA, the CDR3 is TGTACCAGCAGTTTAGGCCAGCCACCCCTCCACTTT.

The rearrangement uses TRBV20-1 and TRBJ1-2; TRBD1 is a possible D gene (6 bases). Trimming took 1 base from V and 0 from J, leaving 12 bases between them. This CDR3 has 15 amino acids. CDR1 is DFQATT, CDR2 SNEGSKA, per germline (reference sequence). CDR3 coding DNA: TGCAGTGCTAGAGGGGGGGGCAGGCCTAACTATGGCTACACCTTC. Its protein is CSARGGGRPNYGYTF.

V usage is TRBV6-2 or TRBV6-3 and J usage is TRBJ2-3; a possible D gene is TRBD2 (6 bases). The CDR3 sequence is 15 residues long. V lost 4 bases and J lost 5, with 16 bases in between. The germline V gene has CDR1 MNHEY and CDR2 SVGEGT. CDR3 residues: CASSSYVAGGDTQYF. DNA for the CDR3: TGTGCCAGCAGTTCCTACGTAGCCGGGGGAGATACGCAGTATTTT.

The chain has TRBV7-2 and TRBJ2-1, with no clear D. CDR1 SGHTA and CDR2 FQGNSA come from the germline V gene. The CDR3 is 15 amino acids. Trimming removed 2 bases at V and 0 bases at J, with 8 bases between. This CDR3 is CASSLFRASYNEQFF. The CDR3 DNA sequence: TGTGCCAGCAGCTTATTTCGGGCCTCCTACAATGAGCAGTTCTTC.

The chain combines TRBV16 with TRBJ1-4, with 8 bases that match TRBD1. Germline V gene lookup returns CDR1 KGHSY and CDR2 FQNENV. V gave up 2 bases and J gave up 8 bases; unmatched junction bases: 10. This CDR3 contains 16 residues. The CDR3 bases are TGTGCCAGCAGCCAACTGGACAGGGCCCCCGCGGAAAAACTGTTTTTT. This sequence encodes CASSQLDRAPAEKLFF.

The table lists this clonotype with a count of one. This rearrangement joins TRBV3-1 to TRBJ1-5; D possibly corresponds to TRBD1 (5 bases). CDR3 length: 15 residues. V was pared by 0 bases and J by 4 bases, with 10 bases between. Per the germline V gene, CDR1 is LGHDT and CDR2 is YNNKEL (reference sequence). The CDR3 coding sequence is TGTGCCAGCAGCCAAGATCCGGGACTTAATCAGCCCCAGCATTTT. Translation: CASSQDPGLNQPQHF.

The chain joins TRBV20-1 to TRBJ2-5, with D possibly being TRBD1 (5 bases). The V end was cut by 3 bases, the J end by 9 bases, with 26 bases between. This CDR3 has 16 residues. Germline V gene sequence: CDR1 DFQATT, CDR2 SNEGSKA (reference sequence). The CDR3 DNA sequence: TGCAGTGCTAGGACAGCGCATGGACCTACTGTCAAGGCCCAGTACTTC. Translation gives CSARTAHGPTVKAQYF.